The TCR beta chain under discussion was sequenced for a study of shared clonotypes between healthy human individuals. This clone was detected many times. CDR1 and CDR2 from the germline V gene are SGHNT and YYREEE (reference sequence). V gave up 4 bases and J gave up 6 bases, with 10 bases separating them. The CDR3 has 13 residues. Sequencing was performed with immunoSEQ multiplex PCR; in TCRdb, only in-frame clones are kept and a portion is missing. The sample lists roughly 1 million clones; about 75% were seen once. The J gene is TRBJ2-2, the V gene TRBV5-4; D might be TRBD2 (6 bases). The clonotype was recovered from a man aged 18 to 29 in good health. Source material: memory CD4+ T cells sorted from blood. Subset of the sample: CD45RA-negative fraction. The CDR3 nucleotides are TGTGCCAGCAGCCCCCGACTAGCCGGGGAGCTGTTTTTT. It encodes CASSPRLAGELFF.